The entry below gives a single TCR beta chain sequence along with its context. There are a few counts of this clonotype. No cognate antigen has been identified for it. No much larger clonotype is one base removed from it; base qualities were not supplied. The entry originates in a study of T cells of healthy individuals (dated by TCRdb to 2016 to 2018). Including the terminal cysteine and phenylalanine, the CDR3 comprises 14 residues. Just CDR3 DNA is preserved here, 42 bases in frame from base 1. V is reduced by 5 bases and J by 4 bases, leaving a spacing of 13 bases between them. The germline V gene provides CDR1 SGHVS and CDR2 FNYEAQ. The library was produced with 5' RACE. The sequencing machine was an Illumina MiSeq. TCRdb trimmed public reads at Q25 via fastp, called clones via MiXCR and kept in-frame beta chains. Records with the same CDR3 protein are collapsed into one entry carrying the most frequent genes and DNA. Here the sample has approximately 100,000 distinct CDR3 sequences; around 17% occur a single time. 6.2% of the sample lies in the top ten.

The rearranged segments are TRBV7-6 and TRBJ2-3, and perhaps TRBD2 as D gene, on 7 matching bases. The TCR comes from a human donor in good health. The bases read TGTGCCAGCAGCGGCGCGGGGGCAGCAGATACGCAGTATTTT. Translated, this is CASSGAGAADTQYF.